This note documents a single TCR beta chain sequence. Its antigen is not identified. These data come from a study of T cell responses to AZD1222 COVID-19 vaccine. Study-wide results and limits: Of the AZD1222 recipients, only five to seven were seropositive at baseline.

CDR1 and CDR2 from the germline V gene are SGHDN and FVKESK. Losses at the gene ends were 2 bases for V and 6 bases for J; bases not matched to a gene: 10. This CDR3 is 17 amino acids long. Clones were read by immunoSEQ multiplex PCR, and TCRdb kept only the in-frame ones, dropping some. The data contain about 100,000 clones, around 94% of them singletons. The chain combines TRBV14 with TRBJ1-6, with 7 bases fitting TRBD1. The sequence came from an adult in good health. The sample consisted of peripheral blood, taken on day 0 of AZD1222 vaccination. For the CDR3, the DNA is TGTGCCAGCAGCCAACGCGACAGGGCTTCTTTTAATTCACCCCTCCACTTT. Translation gives CASSQRDRASFNSPLHF.